The rows below give T cell receptor beta chains drawn from one sample of a study of cytomegalovirus exposure and HLA in healthy donors. Assay: immunoSEQ multiplex PCR; the TCRdb copy retains only in-frame clones and omits some. The sample comprises under 200,000 clones, 75% to 90% of which are singletons, and roughly 6.3% rests with the top ten. Sequenced: PBMCs. The receptors stem from a man aged 35 to 55 in good health and CMV-seropositive. Both conserved end residues are part of each CDR3. Each record gives: J gene, D gene, V gene, clone size, CDR3 length, CDR3 protein, CDR3 DNA. D genes are given only for firm matches. Size is omitted from some rows. Given values are once, few, many or a class for expanded clones.

J: TRBJ1-4; D: -; V: TRBV19; size: few; length: 15; CDR3: CASSMADSLNEKLFF; DNA: TGTGCCAGTAGTATGGCGGACAGTCTGAATGAAAAACTGTTTTTT
J: TRBJ1-5; D: -; V: TRBV19; size: -; length: 16; CDR3: CASSIPGQTSNQPQHF; DNA: TGTGCCAGTAGTATTCCTGGACAGACTAGCAATCAGCCCCAGCATTTT
J: TRBJ2-5; D: TRBD1; V: TRBV12-5; size: -; length: 15; CDR3: CASGLVRDREETQYF; DNA: TGTGCTAGTGGTTTGGTACGGGACAGGGAGGAGACCCAGTACTTC
J: TRBJ1-1; D: -; V: TRBV5-6; size: -; length: 15; CDR3: CASSYLGGGDTEAFF; DNA: TGTGCCAGCAGCTACCTGGGAGGTGGGGACACTGAAGCTTTCTTT
J: TRBJ2-3; D: TRBD2; V: TRBV4-3; size: -; length: 17; CDR3: CASSQGWTGGPADTQYF; DNA: TGCGCCAGCAGCCAAGGGTGGACGGGGGGGCCGGCAGATACGCAGTATTTT
J: TRBJ2-7; D: TRBD1; V: TRBV18; size: few; length: 13; CDR3: CASSSRGPYEQYF; DNA: TGTGCCAGCTCATCCAGGGGGCCCTACGAGCAGTACTTC
J: TRBJ1-5; D: -; V: TRBV7-9; size: -; length: 14; CDR3: CASSLGQSNQPQHF; DNA: TGTGCCAGCAGCTTAGGACAGAGCAATCAGCCCCAGCATTTT
J: TRBJ2-7; D: TRBD2; V: TRBV10-3; size: -; length: 16; CDR3: CAISTALAGNSYEQYF; DNA: TGTGCCATCAGTACCGCACTAGCGGGGAACTCCTACGAGCAGTACTTC
J: TRBJ2-3; D: TRBD2; V: TRBV7-3; size: once; length: 15; CDR3: CASSLGTSGADTQYF; DNA: TGTGCCAGCAGCCTCGGCACTAGCGGGGCAGATACGCAGTATTTT
J: TRBJ1-2; D: -; V: TRBV11-2; size: -; length: 13; CDR3: CASSSPALGGYTF; DNA: TGTGCCAGCAGCTCACCAGCTCTGGGCGGCTACACCTTC
J: TRBJ2-5; D: TRBD2; V: TRBV5-1; size: -; length: 15; CDR3: CASGRLAGAGETQYF; DNA: TGCGCCAGCGGTCGCCTAGCGGGGGCCGGAGAGACCCAGTACTTC
J: TRBJ1-1; D: TRBD1; V: TRBV27; size: -; length: 14; CDR3: CASSSRDRGREAFF; DNA: TGTGCCAGCAGTTCCCGGGACAGGGGAAGGGAAGCTTTCTTT
J: TRBJ2-7; D: TRBD2; V: TRBV7-2; size: medium-sized; length: 16; CDR3: CASSLVSGGNYYEQYF; DNA: TGTGCCAGCAGCTTAGTTAGCGGGGGGAACTACTACGAGCAGTACTTC
J: TRBJ1-5; D: -; V: TRBV5-3; size: -; length: 17; CDR3: CARSFCTERNSNQPQHF; DNA: TGTGCCAGAAGCTTTTGTACAGAACGTAATAGCAATCAGCCCCAGCATTTT
J: TRBJ2-2; D: TRBD2; V: TRBV9; size: -; length: 17; CDR3: CASSIYTSGGNTGELFF; DNA: TGTGCCAGCAGCATATATACTAGCGGGGGGAACACCGGGGAGCTGTTTTTT
J: TRBJ1-5; D: -; V: TRBV7-9; size: -; length: 16; CDR3: CSSSFLGGDSNQPQHF; DNA: TGTTCCAGCAGCTTTCTAGGAGGTGATAGCAATCAGCCCCAGCATTTT
J: TRBJ2-1; D: TRBD1; V: TRBV6-5; size: -; length: 13; CDR3: CASRDRVWNEQFF; DNA: TGTGCCAGTCGGGACAGGGTTTGGAATGAGCAGTTCTTC
J: TRBJ1-1; D: TRBD1; V: TRBV20-1; size: few; length: 11; CDR3: CNIQGAGGAFF; DNA: TGCAATATACAGGGGGCAGGTGGAGCTTTCTTT
J: TRBJ2-7; D: -; V: TRBV9; size: -; length: 15; CDR3: CASSVAPGVAYEQYF; DNA: TGTGCCAGCAGCGTAGCTCCCGGGGTAGCCTACGAGCAGTACTTC
J: TRBJ2-7; D: -; V: TRBV15; size: once; length: 13; CDR3: CATSRDTPGLGDF; DNA: TGTGCCACCAGCAGAGACACACCCGGCCTAGGGGACTTC
J: TRBJ1-5; D: -; V: TRBV7-3; size: once; length: 15; CDR3: CASSPRGGGNQPQHF; DNA: TGTGCCAGCAGCCCTCGGGGCGGGGGGAATCAGCCCCAGCATTTT
J: TRBJ1-5; D: TRBD1; V: TRBV18; size: once; length: 14; CDR3: CASSPTGANQPQHF; DNA: TGTGCCAGCTCACCCACAGGGGCCAATCAGCCCCAGCATTTT